The 2 T cell receptor beta chains reported below all come from one sample, sequenced in a study of regulatory T cells in long-lasting Graves disease. Time point given: persistent/refractory GD, antithyroid drugs over 5 years with positive TRAb. From PBMCs, RNA was extracted and then used to make the TCR library. Assembly of TCR beta libraries relied on iRepertoire HTBI primers together with Arm-PCR of CDR3 regions. TCRdb re-analysed the multiplex PCR reads in MiXCR, keeping a single row per CDR3 protein. The sample shows 600,000 to 800,000 distinct CDR3 sequences, about 32% of them seen only once. Sample: peripheral blood mononuclear cells (PBMCs), taken when the disease was refractory, from a patient treated with antithyroid drugs. The receptors derive from a female donor with Graves disease.

This clonotype was seen ten or more times. The chain uses TRBV2 and TRBJ2-5; D might be TRBD2 (6 bases). Trimming cost V 7 bases and J 4 bases, with 16 bases left between them. CDR1 is SNHLY and CDR2 is FYNNEI in the germline V gene. The CDR3 runs 14 residues. Here the CDR3 reads CASMGTGRGETQYF. In nucleotides, the CDR3 is TGTGCCAGCATGGGCACCGGGAGAGGAGAGACCCAGTACTTC. Full variable domain (remainder filled in from reference TRBV2 and TRBJ2-5): EPEVTQTPSHQVTQMGQEVILRCVPISNHLYFYWYRQILGQKVEFLVSFYNNEISEKSEIFDDQFSVERPDGSNFTLKIRSTKLEDSAMYFCASMGTGRGETQYFGPGTRLLVL.

The chain uses TRBV24-1 and TRBJ2-2; 8 bases match TRBD1. CDR1 KGHDR and CDR2 SFDVKD come from the germline V gene. V trimming: 4 bases; J trimming: 4 bases; junction bases outside the gene matches: 7. The CDR3 totals 16 residues. This chain's CDR3 is CATSETGTGGTGELFF. CDR3 nucleotides: TGTGCCACCAGTGAGACCGGGACAGGCGGCACCGGGGAGCTGTTTTTT.